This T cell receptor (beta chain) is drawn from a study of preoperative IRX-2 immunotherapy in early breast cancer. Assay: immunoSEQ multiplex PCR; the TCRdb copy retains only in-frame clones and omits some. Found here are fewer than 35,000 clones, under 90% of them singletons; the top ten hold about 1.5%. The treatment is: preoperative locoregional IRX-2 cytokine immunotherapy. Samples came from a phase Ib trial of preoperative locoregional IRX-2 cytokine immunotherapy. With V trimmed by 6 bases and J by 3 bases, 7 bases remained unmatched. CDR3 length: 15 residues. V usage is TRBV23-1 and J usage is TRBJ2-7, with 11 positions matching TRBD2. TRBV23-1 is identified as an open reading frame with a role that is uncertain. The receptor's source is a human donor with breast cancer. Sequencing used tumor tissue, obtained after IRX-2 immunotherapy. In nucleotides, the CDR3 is TGCGCCAGCAGCCAAGCCGGGACTAGCGGCTACGAGCAGTACGTC. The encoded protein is CASSQAGTSGYEQYV.